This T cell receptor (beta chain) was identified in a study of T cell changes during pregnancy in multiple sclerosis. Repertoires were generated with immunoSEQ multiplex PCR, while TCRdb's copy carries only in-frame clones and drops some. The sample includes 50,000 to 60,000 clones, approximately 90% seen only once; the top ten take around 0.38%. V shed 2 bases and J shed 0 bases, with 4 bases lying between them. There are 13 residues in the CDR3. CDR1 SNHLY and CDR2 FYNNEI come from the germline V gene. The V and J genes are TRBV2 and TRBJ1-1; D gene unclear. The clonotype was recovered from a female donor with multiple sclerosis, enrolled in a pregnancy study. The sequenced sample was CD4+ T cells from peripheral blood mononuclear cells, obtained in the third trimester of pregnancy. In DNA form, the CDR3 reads TGTGCCAGCAGTGAAAACTTGAACACTGAAGCTTTCTTT. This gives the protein CASSENLNTEAFF.